This T cell receptor (beta chain) was recorded in a study of blood T cell repertoires in COVID-19. Study at large: The samples span acute and convalescent COVID-19 from the United States, Italy and Spain. The cDNA or gDNA used as material had been derived from T cells, B-cell-depleted T cells, or PBMCs.

Original processing methods: The authors estimated nucleated cell counts from reference gene primer amplification. Sequencing was performed with immunoSEQ multiplex PCR; in TCRdb, only in-frame clones are kept and a portion is missing. V, J and clone size were drawn from that table, and D and trimming were deduced from the DNA. The sample carries 15,000 to 20,000 clones, about nine tenths recorded once. The germline gives CDR1 KGHSH, CDR2 LQKENI. V was shortened by 3 bases and J by 0 bases, with 9 bases between the two germline ends. The CDR3 covers 15 residues. This TCR was recovered from a human donor with active COVID-19. The donor label of this sample is uncertain. Sequenced: peripheral blood. The rearrangement links TRBV18 to TRBJ1-5; D unresolved. The CDR3 here is CASSPGQHSNQPQHF. For the CDR3, the DNA is TGTGCCAGCTCACCGGGCCAGCATAGCAATCAGCCCCAGCATTTT.